Sequencing of this T cell receptor (beta chain) was carried out in a study of cytomegalovirus exposure and HLA in healthy donors. Study-wide results and limits: Researchers counted 180 or so TCR beta chains as cytomegalovirus-associated.

In the case of this clone: Its target is not known. The same CDR3 also results from other DNA sequences found in this sample.

Trimming shortened V by 2 bases and J by 2 bases, and 7 bases separated the two germline ends. The CDR3 is 14 amino acids. CDR1 KGHSH and CDR2 LQKENI come from the germline V gene. Assay: immunoSEQ multiplex PCR; the TCRdb copy retains only in-frame clones and omits some. The profile covers fewer than 200,000 clones, with around 86% appearing a single time and less than 3% taken by the ten largest. This chain connects TRBV18 to TRBJ1-5, with unresolved D. The sequenced material came from PBMCs. This TCR was sampled from a man aged 18 to 30 in good health and CMV-seropositive. Here the CDR3 DNA reads TGTGCCAGCTCACCAGGAGGAGGCAATCAGCCCCAGCATTTT. This translates into CASSPGGGNQPQHF.